This TCR beta chain was identified in a study of blood T cell repertoires in COVID-19. Background on the study: The United States, Italy and Spain provided the acute and convalescent COVID-19 samples. T cells, B-cell-depleted T cells, or PBMCs supplied cDNA or gDNA.

In the authors' workflow: Researchers report that nucleated cell counts were estimated from reference gene primer amplification. TCRdb's copy holds only in-frame clones and misses some; the assay was immunoSEQ multiplex PCR. Clone size and V and J calls were adopted from that table, with D and trimming inferred from the DNA. The data show around 160,000 clones, with about 81% seen just once and 11% held by the top ten. Germline V gene lookup returns CDR1 MDHEN and CDR2 SYDVKM. The J segment lost 2 bases and the V segment lost 3 bases, leaving 7 bases of the junction unmatched. This CDR3 contains 16 residues.

The TCR sequence derives from a human donor in a cohort sampled during active COVID-19. What was sequenced was peripheral blood. The chain employs TRBV28 and TRBJ2-7, with 10 bases matching TRBD1. The CDR3 here is CASSFETGGTTYEQYF. In DNA, the CDR3 is TGTGCCAGCAGTTTTGAGACAGGGGGCACTACCTACGAGCAGTACTTC.